This is a list of T cell receptor beta chains from one sample in a study of post-analysis software for immune sequencing data. TCRdb reprocessed the PCR reads with MiXCR, giving one entry per CDR3 protein. The sample records 820,000 or so distinct CDR3 sequences, about 50% being singletons. The sample consisted of blood. The receptors derive from a girl aged 5 to 17 with multiple sclerosis. CDR3s include the opening cysteine and the closing phenylalanine or tryptophan. A D gene is named only where the DNA matches it firmly. The size field is filled for only some rows; it gives once, few, many or a size class.

>TRBJ2-3|few|TRBV12-3/TRBV12-4|TRBD1
TGTGCCAGCAGGCAAGGACAGGGCACAGATACGCAGTATTTT
CASRQGQGTDTQYF
>TRBJ2-5|few|TRBV27|NA
TGTGCCAGCAGCCAAAGTGGGACCCAGTACTTC
CASSQSGTQYF
>TRBJ2-5|NA|TRBV7-9|NA
TGTGCCAGCAGACCACCCGGTGGAGAGACCCAGTACTTC
CASRPPGGETQYF
>TRBJ2-1|NA|TRBV5-1|NA
TGCGCCAGCAGCTTGGCCGGGATATCAGTCGGGAATGAGCAGTTCTTC
CASSLAGISVGNEQFF
>TRBJ2-1|NA|TRBV5-1|NA
TGCGCCAGCAGCTCTATGGGTTCCAATGAGCAGTTCTTC
CASSSMGSNEQFF
>TRBJ2-5|NA|TRBV20-1|TRBD1
TGCAGTGCTAGAGGCACAGGGGGACAAGAGACCCAGTACTTC
CSARGTGGQETQYF
>TRBJ2-5|NA|TRBV5-1|NA
TGCGCCAGCAGCCTACCCACAGGGTTCGAGACCCAGTACTTC
CASSLPTGFETQYF
>TRBJ2-3|NA|TRBV28|NA
TGTGCCAGCACCCTGGCGTCTTACCGTGAGTCGCAGTATTTT
CASTLASYRESQYF
>TRBJ1-5|NA|TRBV5-1|NA
TGCGCCAGCAGGGACGAGCAGGGCCGTTATCAACCCCAGCATTTT
CASRDEQGRYQPQHF
>TRBJ2-7|few|TRBV20-1|TRBD2
TGCAGTGCTAAGACTAGCTTCTCCTACGAGCAGTACTTC
CSAKTSFSYEQYF
>TRBJ2-1|NA|TRBV12-3/TRBV12-4|NA
TGTGCCAGCAGACGACAGGCCTCCTACAATGAGCAGTTCTTC
CASRRQASYNEQFF
>TRBJ2-1|NA|TRBV27|NA
TGTGCCAGCAGTTTATCGCGCGCCAGGAGTCTATACAATGAGCAGTTCTTC
CASSLSRARSLYNEQFF
>TRBJ1-1|NA|TRBV29-1|TRBD1
TGCAGCGTTGCCGGACAGGGGGCTCAAAAGAACACTGAAGCTTTCTTT
CSVAGQGAQKNTEAFF
>TRBJ1-2|NA|TRBV27|NA
TGTGCCAGCAGTTTATCGGTGGGGGTCTCTGGCTACACCTTC
CASSLSVGVSGYTF
>TRBJ2-1|few|TRBV7-3|TRBD2
TGTGCCAGCAGCCAGTCGGGAGGGCCCTCGAGGCAGTTCTTC
CASSQSGGPSRQFF
>TRBJ1-5|NA|TRBV6-6|NA
TGTGCCAGCAGTTACTCGGCCCCTTATAGCAATCAGCCCCAGCATTTT
CASSYSAPYSNQPQHF
>TRBJ2-1|few|TRBV9|TRBD2
TGTGCCAGCAGCGTAGTTCAGTCGGGAGGCCCCTACAATGAGCAGTTCTTC
CASSVVQSGGPYNEQFF
>TRBJ1-5|NA|TRBV2|NA
TGTGCCAGCAGACAGGGTATCTGGGGCAATCAGCCCCAGCATTTT
CASRQGIWGNQPQHF
>TRBJ1-5|NA|TRBV12-3/TRBV12-4|NA
TGTGCCAGCAGTTTATTAGGTTCGGGGGCGGATCAGCCCCAGCATTTT
CASSLLGSGADQPQHF
>TRBJ2-5|few|TRBV5-6|TRBD2
TGTGCCAGCAGCATTTACCTCGGGACTAACTCACAAGAGACCCAGTACTTC
CASSIYLGTNSQETQYF
>TRBJ2-4|NA|TRBV5-1|NA
TGCGCCAGCAGCTTGGGGCAGGCCCAAAACATTCAGTACTTC
CASSLGQAQNIQYF
>TRBJ2-5|NA|TRBV2|TRBD1
TGTGCCAGCAGTGAAGGAGGGGGCGATTCGGAGACCCAGTACTTC
CASSEGGGDSETQYF
>TRBJ2-7|NA|TRBV29-1|NA
TGCAGCGTTGGTAAAGTGAACTCCTACGAGCAGTACTTC
CSVGKVNSYEQYF
>TRBJ2-3|NA|TRBV7-2|NA
TGTGCCAGCAGCTTAGGCGGCCGGATTGCGCCCACAGATACGCAGTATTTT
CASSLGGRIAPTDTQYF
>TRBJ2-3|few|TRBV7-2|NA
TGTGCCAGCAGTTCTCCCGGGATTGCAGATACGCAGTATTTT
CASSSPGIADTQYF
>TRBJ2-7|NA|TRBV13|NA
TGTGCCAGCAGCTTAGGTCGGGCGAACTACGAGCAGTACTTC
CASSLGRANYEQYF
>TRBJ2-1|once|TRBV5-1|NA
TGCGCCAGCAGCTTGGCCGTCTTATGGCGGCAACAGACCTACAATGAGCAGTTCTTC
CASSLAVLWRQQTYNEQFF
>TRBJ2-3|NA|TRBV20-1|NA
TGCAGTGCTAGAGTCGGTCAGGGCACAGATACGCAGTATTTT
CSARVGQGTDTQYF
>TRBJ1-4|NA|TRBV7-9|TRBD1
TGTGCCAGCATCGGACAGGGATTTGCAACTAATGAAAAACTGTTTTTT
CASIGQGFATNEKLFF
>TRBJ2-3|NA|TRBV14|NA
TGTGCCAGCAGCCCAAAAACTAGGGAGGAATTTGATACGCAGTATTTT
CASSPKTREEFDTQYF
>TRBJ2-7|few|TRBV14|TRBD2
TGTGCCAGCAGCGAAATAGCGGGAGGCAGCTCCTACGAGCAGTACTTC
CASSEIAGGSSYEQYF
>TRBJ1-1|NA|TRBV2|NA
TGTGCCAGCAGTGAAGCGGCCTGGGACACTGAAGCTTTCTTT
CASSEAAWDTEAFF
>TRBJ2-7|NA|TRBV9|NA
TGTGCCAGCAGCCTACGACAGGGACTTACCTACGAGCAGTACTTC
CASSLRQGLTYEQYF
>TRBJ2-3|once|TRBV5-1|NA
TGCGCCTGCAGCTTGGCTGTTGCCGGGGGCACAAGCACAGATACGCAGTATTTT
CACSLAVAGGTSTDTQYF
>TRBJ2-1|few|TRBV6-2/TRBV6-3|NA
TGTGCCAGCAGTCCTATAATATCTGGCTACAATGAGCAGTTCTTC
CASSPIISGYNEQFF
>TRBJ2-1|NA|TRBV12-5|TRBD2
TGTGCTAGTGGTTTGGTACTAGCGGGGGTAGACTACAATGAGCAGTTCTTC
CASGLVLAGVDYNEQFF
>TRBJ2-7|NA|TRBV12-3/TRBV12-4|NA
TGTGCCAGCAGTCCCTTAGGGAAGCGGTACTCCTACGAGCAGTACTTC
CASSPLGKRYSYEQYF
>TRBJ2-5|NA|TRBV12-3/TRBV12-4|NA
TGTGCCAGCAGTTTTAGAGTGACGGAGACCCAGTACTTC
CASSFRVTETQYF
>TRBJ2-7|NA|TRBV27|TRBD2
TGTGCCAGCAGTTCTGGACTAGCGGGGGGCAACGAGCAGTACTTC
CASSSGLAGGNEQYF